This T cell receptor beta chain was captured by sequencing in a study of blood T cell repertoires in COVID-19. Study-wide context: From the United States, Italy and Spain came samples of acute and convalescent COVID-19. PBMCs, B-cell-depleted T cells, or T cells provided the cDNA or gDNA that made up the material.

Original data processing: Amplification of reference gene primers was used by the study to estimate nucleated cell counts. Here immunoSEQ multiplex PCR was the method, and the copy in TCRdb shows in-frame clones only, minus some. V, J and clone size reflect that table, while D and trimming were determined from the DNA. The repertoire holds around 300,000 clones, with 65% to 90% as singletons. Germline trimming cut 3 bases from V and 8 bases from J; bases unmatched to any gene: 3. The CDR3 contains 13 residues. This chain links TRBV12-3 or TRBV12-4 with TRBJ1-4; the match to TRBD1 covers 7 bases. The TCR was taken from a human donor in a cohort sampled during active COVID-19. Material for sequencing was peripheral blood. The CDR3 loop reads CASSLNRGEKLFF. The CDR3 DNA is TGTGCCAGCAGTTTGAACAGGGGCGAAAAACTGTTTTTT.